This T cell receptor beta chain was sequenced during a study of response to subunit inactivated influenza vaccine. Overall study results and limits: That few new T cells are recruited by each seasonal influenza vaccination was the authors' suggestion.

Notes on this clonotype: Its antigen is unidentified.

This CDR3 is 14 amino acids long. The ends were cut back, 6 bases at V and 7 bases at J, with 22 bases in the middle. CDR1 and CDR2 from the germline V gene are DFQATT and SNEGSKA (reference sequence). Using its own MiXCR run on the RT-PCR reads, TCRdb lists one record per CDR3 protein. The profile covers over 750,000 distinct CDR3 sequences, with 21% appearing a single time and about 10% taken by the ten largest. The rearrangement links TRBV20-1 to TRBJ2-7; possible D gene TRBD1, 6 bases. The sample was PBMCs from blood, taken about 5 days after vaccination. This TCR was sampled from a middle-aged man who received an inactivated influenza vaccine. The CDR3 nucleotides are TGCAGTGCGGCCCGACAGGTAGCATCCTTAGAGCAGTACTTC. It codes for CSAARQVASLEQYF.